This T cell receptor (beta chain) is drawn from a study of preoperative IRX-2 immunotherapy in early breast cancer. With 3 bases removed from V and 0 bases from J, the gap between germline ends came to 12 bases. The CDR3 spans 16 residues. The germline V gene encodes CDR1 KGHSH and CDR2 LQKENI. TCRdb's copy holds only in-frame clones and misses some; the assay was immunoSEQ multiplex PCR. The sample holds some 99,000 clones, 75% to 90% seen once. Treatment in this sample: preoperative locoregional IRX-2 cytokine immunotherapy. Samples came from a phase Ib trial of preoperative locoregional IRX-2 cytokine immunotherapy.

This TCR was recovered from a human donor with breast cancer. This chain uses TRBV18 with TRBJ1-3; no firm D call. The source material was tumor tissue, sampled after IRX-2 immunotherapy. DNA of the CDR3: TGTGCCAGCTCACCGACCGGGCTGCCCTCTGGAAACACCATATATTTT. It translates to CASSPTGLPSGNTIYF.